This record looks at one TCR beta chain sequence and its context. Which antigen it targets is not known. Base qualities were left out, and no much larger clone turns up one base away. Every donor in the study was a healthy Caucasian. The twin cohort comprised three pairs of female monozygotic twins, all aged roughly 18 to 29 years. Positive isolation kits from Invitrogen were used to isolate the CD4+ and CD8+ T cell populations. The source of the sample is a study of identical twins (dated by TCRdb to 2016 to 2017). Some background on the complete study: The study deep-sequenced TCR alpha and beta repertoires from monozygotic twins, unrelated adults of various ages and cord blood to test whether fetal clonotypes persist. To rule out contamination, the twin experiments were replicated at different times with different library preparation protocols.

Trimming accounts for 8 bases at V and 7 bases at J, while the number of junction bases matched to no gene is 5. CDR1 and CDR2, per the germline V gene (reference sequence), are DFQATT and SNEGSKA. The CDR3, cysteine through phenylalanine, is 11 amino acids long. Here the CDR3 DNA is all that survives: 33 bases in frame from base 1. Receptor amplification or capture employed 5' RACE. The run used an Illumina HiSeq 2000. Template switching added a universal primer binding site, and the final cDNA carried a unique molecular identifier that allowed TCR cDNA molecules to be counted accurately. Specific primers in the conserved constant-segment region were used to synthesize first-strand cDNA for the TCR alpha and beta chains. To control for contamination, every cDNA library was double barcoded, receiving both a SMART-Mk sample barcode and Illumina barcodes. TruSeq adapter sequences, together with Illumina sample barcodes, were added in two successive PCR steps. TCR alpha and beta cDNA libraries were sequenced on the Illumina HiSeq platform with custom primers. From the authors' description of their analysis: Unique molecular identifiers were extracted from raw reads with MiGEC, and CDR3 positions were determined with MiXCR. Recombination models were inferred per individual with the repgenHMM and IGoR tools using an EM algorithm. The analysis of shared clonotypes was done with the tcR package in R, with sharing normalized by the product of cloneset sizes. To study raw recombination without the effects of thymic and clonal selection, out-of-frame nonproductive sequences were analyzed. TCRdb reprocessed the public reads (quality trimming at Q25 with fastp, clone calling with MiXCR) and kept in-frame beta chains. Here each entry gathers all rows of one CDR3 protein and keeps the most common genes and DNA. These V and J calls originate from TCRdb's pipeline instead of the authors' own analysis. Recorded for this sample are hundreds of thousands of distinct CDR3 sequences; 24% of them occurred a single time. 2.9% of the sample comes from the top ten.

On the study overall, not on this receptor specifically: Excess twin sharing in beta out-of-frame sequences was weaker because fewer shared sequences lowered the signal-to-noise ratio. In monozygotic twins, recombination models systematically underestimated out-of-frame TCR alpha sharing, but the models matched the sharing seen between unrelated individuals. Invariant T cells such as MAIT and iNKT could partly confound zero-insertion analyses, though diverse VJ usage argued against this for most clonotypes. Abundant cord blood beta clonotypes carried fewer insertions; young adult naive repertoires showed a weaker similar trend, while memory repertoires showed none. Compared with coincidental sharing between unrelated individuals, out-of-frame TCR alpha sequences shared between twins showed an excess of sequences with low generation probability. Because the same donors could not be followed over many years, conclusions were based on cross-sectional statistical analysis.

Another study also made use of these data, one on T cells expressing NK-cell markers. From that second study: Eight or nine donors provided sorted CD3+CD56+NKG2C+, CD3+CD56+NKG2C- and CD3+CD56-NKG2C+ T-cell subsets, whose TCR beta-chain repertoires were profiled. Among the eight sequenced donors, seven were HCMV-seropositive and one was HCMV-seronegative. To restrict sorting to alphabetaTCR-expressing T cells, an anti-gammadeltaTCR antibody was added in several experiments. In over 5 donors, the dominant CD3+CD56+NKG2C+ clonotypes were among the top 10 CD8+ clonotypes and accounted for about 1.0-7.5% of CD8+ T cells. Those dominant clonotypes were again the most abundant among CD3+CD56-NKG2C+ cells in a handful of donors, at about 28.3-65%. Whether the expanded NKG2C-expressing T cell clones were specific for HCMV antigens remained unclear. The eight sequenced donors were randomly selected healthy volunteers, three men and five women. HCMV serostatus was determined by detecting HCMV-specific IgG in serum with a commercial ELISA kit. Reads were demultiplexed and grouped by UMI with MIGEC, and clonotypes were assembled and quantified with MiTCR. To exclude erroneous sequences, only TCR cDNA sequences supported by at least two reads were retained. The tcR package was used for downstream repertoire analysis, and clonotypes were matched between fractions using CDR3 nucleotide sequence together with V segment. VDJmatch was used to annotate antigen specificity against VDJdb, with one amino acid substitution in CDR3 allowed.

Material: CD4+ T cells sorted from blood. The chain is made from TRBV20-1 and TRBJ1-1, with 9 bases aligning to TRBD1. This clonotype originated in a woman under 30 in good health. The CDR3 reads CSSDRGFEAFF. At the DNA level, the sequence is TGCAGTTCGGACAGGGGCTTTGAAGCTTTCTTT.